This T cell receptor beta chain was recovered during a study of blood T cells in healthy people across ages. The germline gives CDR1 SGHKS, CDR2 YYEKEE (reference sequence). V dropped 0 bases and J dropped 2; count of bases not matched to a gene: 6. The CDR3 length is 16 residues. Russia was home to the donors, healthy Caucasian individuals aged about 6 to 90. The amount of total RNA extracted per sample was at least 5 micrograms. The authors ran a second PCR of roughly 6 to 12 cycles using a sample-barcoded 5' primer and a J-beta primer mix. In TCRdb, the 5' RACE reads were re-called with MiXCR into one record per CDR3 protein. The sample includes 660,000 or so distinct CDR3 sequences, about 54% of them seen just once. A remark on this clonotype: The antigen is unknown.

Notes on the study in general: A strong correlation was seen between TCR beta diversity and naive T cell percentage. In older individuals, TCR beta diversity per million T cells was lower, falling roughly linearly with age.

Sequenced material: blood. The source of this sequence is a man aged 60 to 69 in good health. This sequence joins TRBV5-5 and TRBJ2-5, with 8 nucleotides matching TRBD1. This CDR3 is CASSLGGTGPQETQYF. For the CDR3, the DNA is TGTGCCAGCAGCTTGGGGGGGACAGGACCTCAAGAGACCCAGTACTTC.